This passage covers 9 T cell receptor beta chains from one sample sequenced in a study of technical replicates of blood from four donors. This table comes from immunoSEQ multiplex PCR, and its TCRdb copy is limited to in-frame clones, with some not included. Among tens of thousands of clones listed, approximately 90% were seen once. Material: PBMCs. These receptors were taken from a human donor in good health. Some clones in this sample may be carry-over from other donors' samples.

The chain employs TRBV4-1 and TRBJ2-6; 12 nucleotides agree with TRBD1. This CDR3 spans 18 amino acids. With V trimmed by 1 base and J by 4 bases, 5 bases remained unmatched. The germline V gene has CDR1 MGHRA and CDR2 YSYEKL. The CDR3 DNA is TGCGCCAGCAGCCAAGTGGGACAGGGGGCAGGCGGGGCCAACGTCCTGACTTTC. Translated, it gives CASSQVGQGAGGANVLTF.

J is TRBJ2-1 and V is TRBV18, with a tentative D call TRBD2 (6 bases). V was cut by 4 bases and J by 8 bases, with 12 bases left in between. CDR1 is KGHSH, CDR2 LQKENI, per germline. The CDR3 is 13 residues long. The CDR3 sequence is CASSRGPSDEQFF. For the CDR3, the DNA is TGTGCCAGCTCACGGGGACCTAGCGATGAGCAGTTCTTC.

The sample holds one count of this clone. The chain links TRBV5-8 to TRBJ1-4, with TRBD1 matching over 7 bases. The trim removed 7 bases at V and 10 bases at J, leaving 16 bases unmatched. Germline values: CDR1 SGHTS, CDR2 YDEGEE. The CDR3 runs to 15 residues. The CDR3 sequence: CASVPAGQRTRKLFF. The DNA of the CDR3 is TGTGCCAGCGTTCCGGCGGGACAGAGAACCAGAAAACTGTTTTTT.

The rearrangement links TRBV5-4 to TRBJ1-1; 7 bases fit TRBD1. Germline V gene lookup returns CDR1 SGHNT and CDR2 YYREEE (reference sequence). V dropped 4 bases and J dropped 1; count of bases not matched to a gene: 7. The CDR3 loop spans 15 amino acids. CDR3 nucleotide sequence: TGTGCCAGCAGCCCACGGGGACAGCCGAACACTGAAGCTTTCTTT. It is translated as CASSPRGQPNTEAFF. Drawing the rest from reference TRBV5-4 and TRBJ1-1, the complete variable domain is ETGVTQSPTHLIKTRGQQVTLRCSSQSGHNTVSWYQQALGQGPQFIFQYYREEENGRGNFPPRFSGLQFPNYSSELNVNALELDDSALYLCASSPRGQPNTEAFFGQGTRLTVV.

This chain joins TRBV30 and TRBJ1-2; D possibly corresponds to TRBD1 (5 bases). This CDR3 has 11 amino acids. Germline V CDR1 and CDR2: GTSNPN, SVGIG (reference sequence). CDR3 nucleotide sequence: TGTGCGGTCAGGGTGCGGGGTGGCTACACCTTC. Translated, it gives CAVRVRGGYTF.

The rearrangement joins TRBV6-4 to TRBJ1-5, with a weak D call TRBD1 (5 bases). CDR3 length equals 15 residues. Per the germline V gene, CDR1 is MRHNA and CDR2 is SNTAGT. V lost 4 bases and J lost 1, with 11 bases in between. This CDR3 reads CASSAQGGSNQPQHF. Written as DNA, the CDR3 is TGTGCCAGCAGTGCCCAGGGCGGAAGCAATCAGCCCCAGCATTTT.

This chain links TRBV4-3 with TRBJ1-5; tentative D call: TRBD1 (5 bases). V was trimmed by 4 bases and J by 1 base, leaving 11 bases between them. Germline lookup yields CDR1 LGHNA and CDR2 YSLEER. This CDR3 is built from 15 residues. CDR3 in amino acids: CASSLGHMSNQPQHF. The CDR3 DNA is TGCGCCAGCAGCCTTGGACACATGAGCAATCAGCCCCAGCATTTT.

Only one count was recorded for this clone. The CDR3 bases are TGCGCCAGCAGCCCGGGGGAGGGAGGGTCCTACAATGAGCAGTTCTTC. This gives the protein CASSPGEGGSYNEQFF. V and J are TRBV4-1 and TRBJ2-1; 7 positions agree with TRBD2. CDR1 and CDR2 from the germline V gene are MGHRA and YSYEKL. The CDR3 extends over 16 amino acids. The trim removed 4 bases at V and 1 base at J, leaving 7 bases unmatched.

The genes are TRBV11-1 and TRBJ2-1; 10 nucleotides line up with TRBD1. V trimming: 7 bases; J trimming: 9 bases; junction bases outside the gene matches: 18. Germline V lookup: CDR1 SGHAT, CDR2 FQDESV (reference sequence). CDR3 length: 17 residues. The CDR3, as DNA: TGTGCCAGCACCTCACCCCGACAGGGGGCCCCCTTCGGTGAGCAGTTCTTC. This sequence encodes CASTSPRQGAPFGEQFF. Drawing the rest from reference TRBV11-1 and TRBJ2-1, the complete variable domain is EAEVAQSPRYKITEKSQAVAFWCDPISGHATLYWYRQILGQGPELLVQFQDESVVDDSQLPKDRFSAERLKGVDSTLKIQPAELGDSAMYLCASTSPRQGAPFGEQFFGPGTRLTVL.